The 20 T cell receptor beta chains below all came from one sample that was sequenced in a study of cytomegalovirus exposure and HLA in healthy donors. Assay: immunoSEQ multiplex PCR; the TCRdb copy retains only in-frame clones and omits some. The sample holds some 170,000 clones; just under 85% are singletons and the top ten take 2% to 2.5%. Specimen: PBMCs. The receptors were sampled from a man aged 25 to 40 in good health and CMV-seropositive.

The chain is built from TRBV15 and TRBJ1-5; D is uncertain. CDR3 size: 15 residues. V was trimmed by 0 bases and J by 2 bases, leaving 8 bases between them. From germline, CDR1 is LNHNV and CDR2 YYDKDF (reference sequence). The CDR3 DNA follows: TGTGCCACCAGCAGAGAAGTCACAGGCAATCAGCCCCAGCATTTT. Its translation is CATSREVTGNQPQHF.

The chain uses TRBV19 and TRBJ2-2, with unresolved D. V gave up 6 bases and J gave up 0 bases, with 5 bases separating them. CDR1 is LNHDA and CDR2 is SQIVND in the germline V gene (reference sequence). This CDR3 is 13 amino acids long. Written as DNA, the CDR3 is TGTGCCAGTAGAACGGCGAACACCGGGGAGCTGTTTTTT. Its translation: CASRTANTGELFF.

The chain combines TRBV7-2 with TRBJ2-3; 11 positions agree with TRBD2. Trimming removed 3 bases from V and 0 bases from J; junction bases left unmatched: 2. This CDR3 is built from 16 residues. CDR1 is SGHTA, CDR2 FQGNSA, per germline. CDR3 DNA sequence: TGTGCCAGCAGCTTTCGACTAGCGGGAAGCACAGATACGCAGTATTTT. It encodes CASSFRLAGSTDTQYF. The variable domain in full, completed from reference TRBV7-2 and TRBJ2-3, reads GAGVSQSPSNKVTEKGKDVELRCDPISGHTALYWYRQSLGQGLEFLIYFQGNSAPDKSGLPSDRFSAERTGGSVSTLTIQRTQQEDSAVYLCASSFRLAGSTDTQYFGPGTRLTVL.

The chain has TRBV6-5 and TRBJ2-7; maybe TRBD1 (5 bases). Trimming took off 8 bases at V and 3 bases at J, with 8 bases between the two ends. Germline CDR1 MNHEY, CDR2 SVGAGI. This CDR3 has 11 amino acids. The CDR3 DNA reads as TGTGCCAGCCAACAGGTCTACGAGCAGTACTTC. Protein product: CASQQVYEQYF.

This sequence joins TRBV5-1 and TRBJ2-7; maybe TRBD2 (6 bases). Trimming shortened V by 7 bases and J by 3 bases, and 8 bases separated the two germline ends. Germline V CDR1 and CDR2: SGHRS, YFSETQ. This CDR3 has 11 amino acids. The CDR3 DNA reads as TGCGCCAGCGCTAGCGTCTACGAGCAGTACTTC. Its translation is CASASVYEQYF.

The chain employs TRBV18 and TRBJ2-3; TRBD2 matches 7 bases. This CDR3 spans 12 amino acids. The germline CDR1 and CDR2 sequences are KGHSH and LQKENI. After removal of 6 bases from V and 3 bases from J, the junction contained 0 bases not matched to a gene. The CDR3 DNA sequence: TGTGCCAGCTCCGGGGGGACAGATACGCAGTATTTT. Translated: CASSGGTDTQYF.

The chain couples TRBV6-5 to TRBJ2-5; 7 nucleotides match TRBD1. The CDR3 contains 13 residues. Germline CDR1 MNHEY, CDR2 SVGAGI. The V and J ends lost 4 bases and 5 bases, in that order; junction bases with no gene match: 4. CDR3 DNA sequence: TGTGCCAGCAGTTTGGGACAGTTGGAGACCCAGTACTTC. Translating it yields CASSLGQLETQYF.

The chain employs TRBV6-5 and TRBJ2-7, with 9 bases fitting TRBD1. The junction had 2 bases not matched to a gene; V was cut back by 2 bases and J by 0 bases. The germline CDR1 and CDR2 sequences are MNHEY and SVGAGI. The CDR3 covers 15 residues. The CDR3 spells CASSYQDRGSYEQYF. CDR3 bases: TGTGCCAGCAGTTACCAGGACAGGGGCTCCTACGAGCAGTACTTC.

The V and J genes are TRBV18 and TRBJ1-1; 12 bases line up with TRBD1. CDR3 length equals 14 residues. Per the germline V gene, CDR1 is KGHSH and CDR2 is LQKENI. Trimming took 4 bases from V and 11 from J; bases not matched to a gene: 8. The CDR3 here is CASSQSGQGATAFF. CDR3 DNA: TGTGCCAGCTCACAGTCGGGACAGGGGGCAACGGCTTTCTTT. The full variable domain, completed using reference TRBV18 and TRBJ1-1, is NAGVMQNPRHLVRRRGQEARLRCSPMKGHSHVYWYRQLPEEGLKFMVYLQKENIIDESGMPKERFSAEFPKEGPSILRIQQVVRGDSAAYFCASSQSGQGATAFFGQGTRLTVV.

The V call is TRBV5-1, the J call TRBJ2-7; D unresolved. Germline lookup yields CDR1 SGHRS and CDR2 YFSETQ. This CDR3 is 13 amino acids long. Trimming cost V 0 bases and J 3 bases, with 7 bases left between them. For the CDR3, the DNA is TGCGCCAGCAGCTTGGCCGGAGTCTACGAGCAGTACTTC. As protein: CASSLAGVYEQYF.

The chain employs TRBV4-1 and TRBJ2-1; D might be TRBD1 (5 bases). The CDR3 runs to 15 residues. Trimming removed 0 bases at V and 10 bases at J, with 16 bases between. Germline V gene lookup returns CDR1 MGHRA and CDR2 YSYEKL. CDR3 DNA sequence: TGCGCCAGCAGCCAAGAAAAGGGGTCGGTGGGGGAGCAGTTCTTC. Protein sequence: CASSQEKGSVGEQFF.

In nucleotides, the CDR3 is TGCAGCGCCAAAGGACAGGGGGAAGGCTACACCTTC. Protein sequence: CSAKGQGEGYTF. The V call is TRBV29-1, the J call TRBJ1-2, with 10 bases that match TRBD1. The V and J ends lost 7 bases and 8 bases, in that order; junction bases with no gene match: 7. This CDR3 region has 12 residues. Germline CDR1 is SQVTM and CDR2 is ANQGSEA. The full variable domain, in which reference TRBV29-1 and TRBJ1-2 provide the parts outside the CDR3, is SAVISQKPSRDICQRGTSLTIQCQVDSQVTMMFWYRQQPGQSLTLIATANQGSEATYESGFVIDKFPISRPNLTFSTLTVSNMSPEDSSIYLCSAKGQGEGYTFGSGTRLTVV.

This clone was observed a handful of times. The chain employs TRBV5-1 and TRBJ2-7; 8 bases agree with TRBD1. CDR1 is SGHRS, CDR2 YFSETQ, per germline. V lost 4 bases to trimming and J lost 1 base; unmatched junction nucleotides: 10. This CDR3 contains 16 residues. CDR3 sequence reads: CASSRAWGQESYEQYF. For the CDR3, the DNA is TGCGCCAGCAGCCGGGCGTGGGGACAGGAGTCCTACGAGCAGTACTTC.

This sequence joins TRBV11-2 and TRBJ2-7; possible D gene TRBD1, 5 bases. The germline V gene encodes CDR1 SGHAT and CDR2 FQNNGV. Trimming took 2 bases from V and 2 from J, leaving 10 bases between them. The CDR3 is 14 amino acids. CDR3 DNA: TGTGCCAGCAGCTTACGGGCAGGGCCCTACGAGCAGTACTTC. Protein sequence: CASSLRAGPYEQYF.

The chain joins TRBV7-9 to TRBJ2-7, with TRBD1 matching 10 bases. J gave up 6 bases and V 5 bases, and 10 bases lay outside the gene matches. The CDR3 consists of 15 residues. From germline, CDR1 is SEHNR and CDR2 FQNEAQ (reference sequence). The chain's CDR3 is CASSEVGTGVLEQYF. As DNA, the CDR3 is TGTGCCAGCAGCGAAGTAGGGACAGGGGTTCTCGAGCAGTACTTC. Drawing the rest from reference TRBV7-9 and TRBJ2-7, the complete variable domain is DTGVSQNPRHKITKRGQNVTFRCDPISEHNRLYWYRQTLGQGPEFLTYFQNEAQLEKSRLLSDRFSAERPKGSFSTLEIQRTEQGDSAMYLCASSEVGTGVLEQYFGPGTRLTVT.

V is TRBV9 and J is TRBJ2-1, with D tentatively TRBD2 (6 bases). The CDR3 covers 15 residues. The germline V gene encodes CDR1 SGDLS and CDR2 YYNGEE. V was trimmed by 0 bases and J by 3 bases, leaving 10 bases between them. This CDR3 reads CASSVGGEVYNEQFF. CDR3 nucleotides: TGTGCCAGCAGCGTAGGGGGGGAAGTCTACAATGAGCAGTTCTTC.

This clone was seen a few times. The chain links TRBV6-5 to TRBJ2-7; D is possibly TRBD2 (6 bases). Germline V CDR1 and CDR2: MNHEY, SVGAGI. Trimming stripped 4 bases from V and 1 base from J, with 11 bases between. This CDR3 has 14 residues. In DNA form, the CDR3 reads TGTGCCAGCAGTTTGCGGGACGCTTCCTACGAGCAGTACTTC. Its protein is CASSLRDASYEQYF.

V is TRBV18 and J is TRBJ2-7, with D perhaps matching TRBD1 (6 bases). The CDR3 has 15 amino acids. The V gene's germline CDR1 is KGHSH and CDR2 LQKENI. V was pared by 3 bases and J by 1 base, with 13 bases between. CDR3 residues: CASSPTRDTSYEQYF. The CDR3 coding sequence is TGTGCCAGCTCACCGACCCGGGACACTTCCTACGAGCAGTACTTC.

The V gene is TRBV11-2, the J gene TRBJ2-3, with 8 bases fitting TRBD1. From germline, CDR1 is SGHAT and CDR2 FQNNGV. After removal of 4 bases from V and 0 bases from J, the junction contained 6 bases not matched to a gene. The CDR3 is 16 amino acids. CDR3 region: CASSSGTGSSTDTQYF. CDR3 in DNA: TGTGCCAGCAGCTCAGGGACAGGTTCTAGCACAGATACGCAGTATTTT.

This clone is categorized as medium-sized. The V call is TRBV11-3, the J call TRBJ1-2, with no clear D. V dropped 0 bases and J dropped 7 bases, with 12 bases sitting between them. The germline CDR1 and CDR2 sequences are SGHNT and YENEEA. The CDR3 spans 14 residues. The CDR3: CASSLDRRAGGYTF. In nucleotides, the CDR3 is TGTGCCAGCAGCTTAGATAGGAGGGCTGGTGGCTACACCTTC.